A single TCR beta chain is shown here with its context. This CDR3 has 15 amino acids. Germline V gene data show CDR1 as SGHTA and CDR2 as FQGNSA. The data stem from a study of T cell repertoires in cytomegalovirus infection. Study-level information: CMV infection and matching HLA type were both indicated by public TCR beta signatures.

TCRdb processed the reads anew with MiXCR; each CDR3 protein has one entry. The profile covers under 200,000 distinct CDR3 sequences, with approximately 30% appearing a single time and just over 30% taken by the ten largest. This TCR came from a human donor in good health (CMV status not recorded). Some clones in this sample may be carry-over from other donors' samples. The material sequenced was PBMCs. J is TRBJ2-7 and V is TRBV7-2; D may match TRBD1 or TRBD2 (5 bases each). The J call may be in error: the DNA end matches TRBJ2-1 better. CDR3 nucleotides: TGTGCCAGCAGCTTAAGTGGCCAGGGAGCCTACGAGCAGTTCTTC. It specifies CASSLSGQGAYEQFF.